These 9 T cell receptor beta chains were sequenced from one sample in a study of blood T cell repertoires in COVID-19 (dated by TCRdb to 2020 to 2022). Libraries were built with the immunoSEQ multiplex PCR assay. In its TCRdb copy, this immuneACCESS table keeps in-frame sequences only and misses some clones. Where compared with another copy, unresolved V genes explain less than half of these, and the others have no known cause. A total of fewer than 70,000 clones appear in this sample, around 85% of them only once. The leading ten clones occupy over 1.3% of the sample. Sample: peripheral blood. These receptors originate from a woman aged 60-75 years with acute or convalescent COVID-19.

The chain couples TRBV12-2 to TRBJ1-4; the table calls TRBD1, which could not be checked here. TRBV12-2 is designated a pseudogene. This CDR3 has 16 amino acids. This chain's CDR3 is CASRLACRGLGEKLFF. DNA of the CDR3: TGTGCAAGTCGCTTAGCTTGCAGGGGGCTGGGAGAAAAACTGTTTTTT.

This chain links TRBV5-1 with TRBJ1-1; D is uncertain. V was pared by 2 bases and J by 8 bases, with 16 bases between. From germline, CDR1 is SGHRS and CDR2 YFSETQ. The CDR3 contains 14 residues. Here the CDR3 reads CASSFGPGATEAFF. CDR3 bases: TGCGCCAGCAGCTTCGGCCCAGGTGCTACGGAAGCTTTCTTT.

This clone was detected once. This sequence joins TRBV7-2 and TRBJ2-2; perhaps TRBD1 as D (6 bases). V lost 3 bases, J lost 7 bases, and 12 bases lay in between. The CDR3 spans 14 residues. The V gene's germline CDR1 is SGHTA and CDR2 FQGNSA. In DNA, the CDR3 is TGTGCCAGCAGCTTGAGGGGGTTAGGCGGGGAGCTGTTTTTT. It is translated as CASSLRGLGGELFF.

The chain carries TRBV7-3 and TRBJ2-5, with D possibly TRBD1 on 6 matching bases. Deletions cut 2 bases from V and 1 base from J, with 11 bases between. CDR1 and CDR2 (germline): SGHTA, FQGTGA. CDR3 length equals 15 residues. The CDR3: CASSLGRGRQETQYF. CDR3 in DNA: TGTGCCAGCAGCTTAGGCAGGGGCCGCCAAGAGACCCAGTACTTC.

V usage is TRBV28 and J usage is TRBJ1-5; D is ambiguous. V was clipped by 3 bases and J by 0 bases, with 3 bases between them. This CDR3 is 13 amino acids long. CDR1 and CDR2 (germline): MDHEN, SYDVKM. CDR3 sequence (DNA): TGTGCCAGCAGTTTTCTTAGCAATCAGCCCCAGCATTTT. Its translation: CASSFLSNQPQHF.

The rearrangement joins TRBV4-1 to TRBJ1-2, with D perhaps TRBD1 (5 bases). The CDR3 is made up of 16 amino acids. V gave up 8 bases and J gave up 1 base, with 20 bases separating them. CDR1 is MGHRA and CDR2 is YSYEKL in the germline V gene. The CDR3 sequence: CASSTMRRGNNYGYTF. CDR3 nucleotides: TGCGCCAGCTCCACGATGAGACGGGGGAATAACTATGGCTACACCTTC.

This clone has a single count. This chain uses TRBV3-1 (or the pseudogene TRBV3-2) with TRBJ2-1; unclear D gene. CDR3 length equals 12 residues. With 1 base removed from V and 11 bases from J, the gap between germline ends came to 9 bases. Per germline, CDR1 LGHDT and CDR2 YNNKEL (reference sequence). The CDR3 sequence is CASSQVASQQFF. CDR3 bases: TGTGCCAGCAGCCAAGTAGCTAGTCAGCAGTTCTTC.

The chain uses TRBV7-6 and TRBJ2-5, with D possibly TRBD1 on 6 matching bases. CDR3 size: 16 residues. Trimming removed 5 bases at V and 4 bases at J, with 20 bases between. Germline loops: CDR1 SGHVS, CDR2 FNYEAQ. The CDR3 protein is CASSPTGSRKGETQYF. The CDR3, as DNA: TGTGCCAGCAGCCCTACAGGGAGCCGGAAGGGAGAGACCCAGTACTTC.

This chain joins TRBV4-1 and TRBJ2-7; TRBD2 matches 12 bases. The ends lost 5 bases at V and 4 bases at J; junction bases unmatched: 3. CDR1 MGHRA and CDR2 YSYEKL come from the germline V gene. This CDR3 has 14 amino acids. The CDR3 loop reads CASSSGTSGYEQYF. The CDR3, as DNA: TGCGCCAGCAGCTCCGGGACTAGCGGGTACGAGCAGTACTTC.